The 7 T cell receptor beta chains listed next were all sequenced from one sample in a study of T cell repertoires in cytomegalovirus infection. TCRdb redid the calling of the reads with MiXCR, one entry per CDR3 protein. Among 300,000 to 400,000 distinct CDR3 sequences listed, 15% to 20% were seen once. Sequences were obtained from PBMCs. The receptors here all came from a human donor in good health (CMV status not recorded). Some clones in this sample may be carry-over from other donors' samples.

This clonotype has more than one count but fewer than ten. The chain is built from TRBV10-3 and TRBJ2-7; D is ambiguous. In germline, CDR1 is ENHRY, CDR2 SYGVKD. The CDR3 loop spans 13 amino acids. Trimming removed 3 bases from V and 1 base from J, with 7 bases in between. CDR3 amino acids: CAISDLLSYEQYF. Here the CDR3 DNA reads TGTGCCATCAGTGACCTATTGTCCTACGAGCAGTACTTC.

This clonotype was seen at least ten times. The rearrangement joins TRBV12-3 or TRBV12-4 to TRBJ2-1, with 8 nucleotides matching TRBD2. V trimming: 1 base; J trimming: 8 bases; junction bases outside the gene matches: 7. This CDR3 has 15 residues. This CDR3 is CASSLVPGGLDEQFF. DNA of the CDR3: TGTGCCAGCAGTTTAGTTCCGGGAGGGCTAGATGAGCAGTTCTTC.

This clonotype was counted between two and nine times. The chain is built from TRBV6-6 and TRBJ1-6, with TRBD1 matching over 8 bases. In germline, CDR1 is MNHNY, CDR2 SVGAGI (reference sequence). The CDR3 is made up of 17 amino acids. V was pared by 6 bases and J by 0 bases, with 7 bases of the junction left unmatched. The CDR3 DNA reads TGTGCCAGCAGCCCGACTGGACAGGGCTCCTATAATTCACCCCTCCACTTT. Translation: CASSPTGQGSYNSPLHF.

This clonotype has ten or more counts. This chain connects TRBV7-2 to TRBJ1-4; D uncertain. The V gene lost 2 bases and the J gene lost 8 bases, with 15 bases spanning the gap. The CDR3 covers 15 residues. Per the germline V gene, CDR1 is SGHTA and CDR2 is FQGNSA. CDR3 coding DNA: TGTGCCAGCAGCTTATTTAGGCAGGTCGGGGAAAAACTGTTTTTT. Residues: CASSLFRQVGEKLFF.

The table lists this clonotype with many counts. The rearrangement uses TRBV7-9 and TRBJ1-3; D remains ambiguous. The CDR3 consists of 14 residues. Germline assignment: CDR1 SEHNR and CDR2 FQNEAQ (reference sequence). V gave up 1 base and J gave up 3 bases, with 7 bases separating them. The CDR3 reads CASSLEIGGNTIYF. As DNA, the CDR3 is TGTGCCAGCAGCTTAGAAATAGGTGGAAACACCATATATTTT.

The J gene is TRBJ2-1, the V gene TRBV15; maybe TRBD1 (6 bases). Germline CDR1 LNHNV, CDR2 YYDKDF (reference sequence). V lost 11 bases and J 2 bases, leaving 16 bases between the germline ends. This CDR3 is 14 amino acids long. The CDR3 here is CAAGGRHPYNEQFF. The CDR3 DNA reads as TGTGCCGCTGGGGGCAGGCACCCCTACAATGAGCAGTTCTTC.

This clonotype appeared a few times. The rearrangement uses TRBV18 and TRBJ2-5; no clear D. This CDR3 is 16 amino acids long. Germline lookup yields CDR1 KGHSH and CDR2 LQKENI. Trimming left V 4 bases short and J 4 bases short, with 19 bases between. CDR3 amino acids: CASSQRDPLGLETQYF. The CDR3 bases are TGTGCCAGCTCACAAAGGGATCCCCTAGGTCTAGAGACCCAGTACTTC.